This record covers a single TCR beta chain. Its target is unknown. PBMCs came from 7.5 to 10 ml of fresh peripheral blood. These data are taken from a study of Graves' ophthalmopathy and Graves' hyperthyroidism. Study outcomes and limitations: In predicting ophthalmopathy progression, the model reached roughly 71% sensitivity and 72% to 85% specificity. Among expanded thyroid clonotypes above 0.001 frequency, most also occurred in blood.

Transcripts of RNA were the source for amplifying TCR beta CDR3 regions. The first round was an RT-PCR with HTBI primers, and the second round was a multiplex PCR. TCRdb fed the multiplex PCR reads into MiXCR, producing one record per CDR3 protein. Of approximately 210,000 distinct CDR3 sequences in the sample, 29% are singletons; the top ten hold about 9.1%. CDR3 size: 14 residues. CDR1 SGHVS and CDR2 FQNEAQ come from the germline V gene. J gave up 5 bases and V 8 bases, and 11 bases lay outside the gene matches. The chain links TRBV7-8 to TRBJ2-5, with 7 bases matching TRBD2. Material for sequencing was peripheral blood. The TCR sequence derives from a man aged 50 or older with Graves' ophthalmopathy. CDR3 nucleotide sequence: TGTGCCAGCGCACGAGGGCGGGAGCGGGAGACCCAGTACTTC. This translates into CASARGRERETQYF.